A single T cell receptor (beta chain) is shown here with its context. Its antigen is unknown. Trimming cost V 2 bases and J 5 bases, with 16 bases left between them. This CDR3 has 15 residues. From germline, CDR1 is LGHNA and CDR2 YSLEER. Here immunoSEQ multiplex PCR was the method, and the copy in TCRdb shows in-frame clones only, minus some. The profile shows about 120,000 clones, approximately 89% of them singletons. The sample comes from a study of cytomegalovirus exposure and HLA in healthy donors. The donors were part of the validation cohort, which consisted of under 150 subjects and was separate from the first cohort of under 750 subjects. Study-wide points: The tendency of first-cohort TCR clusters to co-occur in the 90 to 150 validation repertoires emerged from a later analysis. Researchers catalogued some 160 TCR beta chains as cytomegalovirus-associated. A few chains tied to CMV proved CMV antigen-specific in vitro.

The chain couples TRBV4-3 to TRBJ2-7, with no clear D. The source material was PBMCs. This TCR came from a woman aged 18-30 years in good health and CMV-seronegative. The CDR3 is CASSQSSHQQDEQYF. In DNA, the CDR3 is TGCGCCAGCAGCCAATCATCCCATCAACAAGACGAGCAGTACTTC.